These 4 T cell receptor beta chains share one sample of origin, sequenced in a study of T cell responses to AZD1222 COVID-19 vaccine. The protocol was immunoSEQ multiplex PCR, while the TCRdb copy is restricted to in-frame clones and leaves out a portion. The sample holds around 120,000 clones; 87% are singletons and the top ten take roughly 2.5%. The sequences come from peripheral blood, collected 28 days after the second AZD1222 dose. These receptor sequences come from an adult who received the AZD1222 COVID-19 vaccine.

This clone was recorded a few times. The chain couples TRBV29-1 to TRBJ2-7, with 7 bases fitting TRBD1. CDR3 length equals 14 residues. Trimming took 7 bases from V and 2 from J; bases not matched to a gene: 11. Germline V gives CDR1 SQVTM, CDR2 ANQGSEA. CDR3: CSARSATGTYEQYF. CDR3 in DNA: TGCAGCGCGAGAAGCGCGACAGGGACCTACGAGCAGTACTTC.

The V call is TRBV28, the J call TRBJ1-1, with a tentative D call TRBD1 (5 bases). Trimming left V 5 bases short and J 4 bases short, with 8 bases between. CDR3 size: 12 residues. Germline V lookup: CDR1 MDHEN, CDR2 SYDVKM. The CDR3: CASSRGATEAFF. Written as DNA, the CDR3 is TGTGCCAGCAGTAGGGGCGCCACTGAAGCTTTCTTT.

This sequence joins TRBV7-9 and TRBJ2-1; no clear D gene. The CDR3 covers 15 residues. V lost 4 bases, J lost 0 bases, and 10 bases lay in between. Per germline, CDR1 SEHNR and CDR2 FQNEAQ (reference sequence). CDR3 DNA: TGTGCCAGCAGCTACGTGGCTAACTCCTACAATGAGCAGTTCTTC. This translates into CASSYVANSYNEQFF.

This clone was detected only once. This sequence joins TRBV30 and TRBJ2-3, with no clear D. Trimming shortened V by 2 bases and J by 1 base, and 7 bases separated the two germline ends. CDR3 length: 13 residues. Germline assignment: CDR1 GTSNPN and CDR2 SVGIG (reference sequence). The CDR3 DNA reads TGTGCCTGGAGTAAAACCCGCACAGATACGCAGTATTTT. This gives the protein CAWSKTRTDTQYF.